This TCR beta chain was captured by sequencing in a study of identical twins. Carrying unique molecular identifiers, the cDNA also gained a universal primer site through template switching. Via MiXCR, TCRdb re-called the 5' RACE reads, giving one row per CDR3 protein. The sample yields about 700,000 distinct CDR3 sequences, less than 7% seen once. This clonotype has a count of ten or more. V lost 10 bases and J 0 bases, leaving 16 bases between the germline ends. This CDR3 is 15 amino acids long. Germline values: CDR1 MNHNS, CDR2 SASEGT. This chain connects TRBV6-1 to TRBJ1-3, with a weak D call TRBD1 (6 bases). The sample comprised naive T cells sorted from blood. The receptor comes from a man between 18 and 29 years old in good health. CDR3 sequence reads: CATTRGTFSGNTIYF. The CDR3 DNA reads as TGTGCCACCACGCGCGGGACATTCTCTGGAAACACCATATATTTT.